This passage covers 7 T cell receptor beta chains from one sample sequenced in a study of vaccination and CD4 T cells after COVID-19. No cognate antigen is known for these TCRs. Sequence data for DNA of cultured CD4+ T cells were generated by the Oncomine TCR Beta short-read assay. Via MiXCR, TCRdb re-called the PCR reads, giving one row per CDR3 protein. Seen here are approximately 14,000 distinct CDR3 sequences, just under 35% observed once, and the top ten hold roughly 34%. Treatment noted: roughly 11-day PBMC culture with coronavirus spike peptide pools or control peptides (ViraFEST assay). The sample comprised cultured CD4+ T cells from blood. All receptors come from a human donor with COVID-19.

The chain carries TRBV11-3 and TRBJ2-5, with a weak D call TRBD1 (7 bases). The germline V gene encodes CDR1 SGHNT and CDR2 YENEEA. V was clipped by 5 bases and J by 5 bases, with 21 bases between them. The CDR3 totals 16 residues. CDR3 in DNA: TGTGCCAGCAGCCCGTTCTCCAGGGGGGCGGGCGAGACCCAGTACTTC. Translation gives CASSPFSRGAGETQYF.

The gene calls are TRBV7-8 and TRBJ1-2; possible D gene TRBD1, 6 bases. CDR3 length: 15 residues. Trimming cost V 5 bases and J 3 bases, with 16 bases left between them. CDR1 and CDR2 from the germline V gene are SGHVS and FQNEAQ. The CDR3 sequence is CASSQEQGGDYGYTF. The CDR3 DNA reads TGTGCCAGCAGCCAAGAACAGGGCGGAGACTATGGCTACACCTTC. The variable domain in full, with the rest retrieved from reference TRBV7-8 and TRBJ1-2, is GAGVSQSPRYKVAKRGQDVALRCDPISGHVSLFWYQQALGQGPEFLTYFQNEAQLDKSGLPSDRFFAERPEGSVSTLKIQRTQQEDSAVYLCASSQEQGGDYGYTFGSGTRLTVV.

As to this clonotype: One end of the junction does not line up with germline, which may come from a read error. This chain connects TRBV6-2 or TRBV6-3 to TRBJ1-2, with no clear D. CDR3 length: 13 residues. Germline V gene lookup returns CDR1 MNHEY and CDR2 SVGEGT. CDR3 bases: TGTGCCAGCAATTACAAGAATAACTATGGCTACACCTTC. Translating it yields CASNYKNNYGYTF.

The J gene is TRBJ2-5, the V gene TRBV5-4; possibly TRBD1 for D (8 bases). Trimming pared 4 bases from V and 7 bases from J, leaving 14 bases between. The CDR3 contains 13 residues. The germline gives CDR1 SGHNT, CDR2 YYREEE (reference sequence). The CDR3 DNA follows: TGTGCCAGCAGCCGCACAGGGGGGGGGACCCAGTACTTC. It encodes CASSRTGGGTQYF.

V is TRBV11-3 and J is TRBJ1-1; tentatively, D is TRBD1 (5 bases). The CDR3 has 14 amino acids. Germline CDR1 reads SGHNT; CDR2 reads YENEEA. V was cut by 4 bases and J by 8 bases, with 17 bases left in between. CDR3 region: CASSWGGGSMEAFF. CDR3 sequence (DNA): TGTGCCAGCAGCTGGGGGGGAGGGTCGATGGAAGCTTTCTTT.

This clonotype was counted between two and nine times. The chain couples TRBV5-8 to TRBJ1-2; TRBD1 aligns across 8 bases. V lost 2 bases to trimming and J lost 4 bases; unmatched junction nucleotides: 7. Germline loops: CDR1 SGHTS, CDR2 YDEGEE. This CDR3 contains 15 residues. The chain's CDR3 is CASSFAGGAGYGYTF. Written as DNA, the CDR3 is TGTGCCAGCAGCTTTGCAGGGGGCGCGGGCTATGGCTACACCTTC.

V usage is TRBV7-2 and J usage is TRBJ2-5, with 9 nucleotides matching TRBD2. CDR3 size: 16 residues. Germline values: CDR1 SGHTA, CDR2 FQGNSA. J lost 5 bases, V lost 1 base, and 8 bases had no gene match. This CDR3 is CASSLGGRGGRETQYF. As DNA, the CDR3 is TGTGCCAGCAGCTTAGGAGGGCGGGGGGGCCGTGAGACCCAGTACTTC.